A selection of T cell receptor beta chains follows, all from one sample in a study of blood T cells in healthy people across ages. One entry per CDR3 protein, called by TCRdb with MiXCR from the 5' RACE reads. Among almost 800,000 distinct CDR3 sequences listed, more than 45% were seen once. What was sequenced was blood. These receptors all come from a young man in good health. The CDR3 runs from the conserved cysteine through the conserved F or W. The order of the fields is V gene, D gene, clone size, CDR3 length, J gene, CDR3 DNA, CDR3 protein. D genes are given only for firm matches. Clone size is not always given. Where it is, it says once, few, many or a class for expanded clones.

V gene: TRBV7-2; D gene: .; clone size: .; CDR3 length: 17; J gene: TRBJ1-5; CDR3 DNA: TGTGCCAGCAGCTTAGTGGGCGGACCCAATAGCAATCAGCCCCAGCATTTT; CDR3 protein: CASSLVGGPNSNQPQHF
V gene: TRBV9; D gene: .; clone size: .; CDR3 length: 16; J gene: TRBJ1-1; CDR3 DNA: TGTGCCAGCAGCGTAGGGTCAGGGGCGAGAGGCACTGAAGCTTTCTTT; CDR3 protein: CASSVGSGARGTEAFF
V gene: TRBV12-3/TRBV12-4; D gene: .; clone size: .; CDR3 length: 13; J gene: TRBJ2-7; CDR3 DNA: TGTGCCAGCAGAGACGGACTACTTGACGAGCAGTACTTC; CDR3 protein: CASRDGLLDEQYF
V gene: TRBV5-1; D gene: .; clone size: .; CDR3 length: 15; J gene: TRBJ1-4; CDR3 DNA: TGCGCCAGCAGCCCGGACGGGAGATCTAATGAAAAACTGTTTTTT; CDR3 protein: CASSPDGRSNEKLFF
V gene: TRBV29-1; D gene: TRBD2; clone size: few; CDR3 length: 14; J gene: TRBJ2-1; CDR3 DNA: TGCAGCGCAGCGCGGGAGGGCCAGTTCAATGAGCAGTTCTTC; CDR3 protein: CSAAREGQFNEQFF
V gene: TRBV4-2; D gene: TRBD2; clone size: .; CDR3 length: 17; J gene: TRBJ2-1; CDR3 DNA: TGTGCCAGCAGCCAAGAGTTTGGCGGGGGGGCCATGAATGAGCAGTTCTTC; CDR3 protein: CASSQEFGGGAMNEQFF
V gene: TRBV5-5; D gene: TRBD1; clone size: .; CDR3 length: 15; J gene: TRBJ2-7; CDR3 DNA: TGTGCCAGCAGCGTGGACAGGGAACGATCCTACGAGCAGTACTTC; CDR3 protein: CASSVDRERSYEQYF
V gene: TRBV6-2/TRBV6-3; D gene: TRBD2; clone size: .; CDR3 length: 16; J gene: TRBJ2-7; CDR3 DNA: TGTGCCAGTAGTTACACTAGCGGTGGCTCCTACAATGAGCAGTACTTC; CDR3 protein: CASSYTSGGSYNEQYF
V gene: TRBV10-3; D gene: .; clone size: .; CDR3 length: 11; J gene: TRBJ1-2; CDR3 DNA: TGTGCCATCAGGGGAATGGATGGCTACACCTTC; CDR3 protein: CAIRGMDGYTF
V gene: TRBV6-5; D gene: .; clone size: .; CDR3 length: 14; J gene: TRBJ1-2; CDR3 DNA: TGTGCCAGCCGCTTTCACAGGGCTCACTATGGCTACACCTTC; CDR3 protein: CASRFHRAHYGYTF
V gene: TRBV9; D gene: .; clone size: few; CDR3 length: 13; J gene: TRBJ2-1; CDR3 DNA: TGTGCCAGCAGCGTAGAGATCTCCAATGAGCAGTTCTTC; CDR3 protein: CASSVEISNEQFF
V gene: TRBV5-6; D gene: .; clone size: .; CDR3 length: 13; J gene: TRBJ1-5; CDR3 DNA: TGTGCCAGCAGCTTCCGCAGAGATCAGCCCCAGCATTTT; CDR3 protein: CASSFRRDQPQHF
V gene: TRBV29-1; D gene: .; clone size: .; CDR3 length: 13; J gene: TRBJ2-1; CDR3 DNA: TGCAGCGTCAGACAGGACTCCTACAATGAGCAGTTCTTC; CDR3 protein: CSVRQDSYNEQFF
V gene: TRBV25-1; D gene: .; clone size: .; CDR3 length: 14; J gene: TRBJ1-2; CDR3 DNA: TGTGCCAGCAGCCACCTGATACCCAAGGGGGGCTACACCTTC; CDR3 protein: CASSHLIPKGGYTF
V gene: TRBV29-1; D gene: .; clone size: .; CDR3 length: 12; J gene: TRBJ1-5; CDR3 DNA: TGCAGCGTCGGAGGAGTTAATCAGCCCCAGCATTTT; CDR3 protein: CSVGGVNQPQHF
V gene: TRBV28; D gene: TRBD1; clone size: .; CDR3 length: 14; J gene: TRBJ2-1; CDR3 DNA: TGTGCCAGCACTCAAACGGACAGGCCTAATGAGCAGTTCTTC; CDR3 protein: CASTQTDRPNEQFF
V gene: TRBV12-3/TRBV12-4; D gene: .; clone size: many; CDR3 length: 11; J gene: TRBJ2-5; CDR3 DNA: TGTGCCAGCAGTTCAACAGGTGCCCAGTACTTC; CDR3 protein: CASSSTGAQYF
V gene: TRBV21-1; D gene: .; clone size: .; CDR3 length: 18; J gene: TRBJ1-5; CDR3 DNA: TGTGCCAGCAGCGAACGGGTGTGGACACCCTTATCTAATCAGCCCCAGCATTTT; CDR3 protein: CASSERVWTPLSNQPQHF
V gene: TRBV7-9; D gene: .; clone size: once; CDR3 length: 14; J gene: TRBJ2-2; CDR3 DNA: TGTGCCAGCAGCCCCGGACATGCTGCCGGGGAGCTGTTTTTT; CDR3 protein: CASSPGHAAGELFF
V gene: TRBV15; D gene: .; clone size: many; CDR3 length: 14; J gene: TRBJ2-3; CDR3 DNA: TGTGCCACCAGCAGGTGGGACCACACAGATACGCAGTATTTT; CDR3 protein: CATSRWDHTDTQYF
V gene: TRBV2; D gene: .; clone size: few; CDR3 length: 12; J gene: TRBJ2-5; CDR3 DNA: TGTGCCATCCGGGTGGCAAAAGAGACCCAGTACTTC; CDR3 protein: CAIRVAKETQYF